What follows describes a single TCR beta chain. This specimen comes from a study of shared clonotypes between healthy human individuals. The naive CD8 fraction comprised CD45RO-negative cells positively selected for CCR7 and excluded terminally differentiated effector memory CD45RA+ cells. Germline lookup yields CDR1 MGHRA and CDR2 YSYEKL. The CDR3 is 12 amino acids. Assay: immunoSEQ multiplex PCR; the TCRdb copy retains only in-frame clones and omits some. The table shows 1.5 million to 2.5 million clones, with over 85% occurring only once. Sequencing was performed on naive CD8+ T cells sorted from blood. This clonotype originated in a man aged 18-30 years in good health. The chain carries TRBV4-1 and TRBJ2-5; the match to TRBD2 covers 8 bases. The CDR3, as DNA: TGCGTCAAGCGGGGGCCTCGGGAGACCCAGTACTTC. This translates into CVKRGPRETQYF.